The rows below give T cell receptor beta chains drawn from one sample of a study of shared clonotypes between healthy human individuals. The assay was immunoSEQ multiplex PCR, and TCRdb's table has in-frame clones only and misses some. The table includes millions of clones, about 92% detected once. The sample taken for sequencing was naive CD4+ T cells sorted from blood. Receptor source: a man aged 18 to 29 in good health. CDR3s include the opening cysteine and the closing phenylalanine or tryptophan. The D gene is left open where the match is weak. Some rows have no size entry. The others give once, few or many, or a class for an expanded clone.

TRBV7-2	.	TRBD1	TRBJ2-1	CASSSGQGTEQFF	TGTGCCAGCAGCTCCGGACAGGGCACTGAGCAGTTCTTC
TRBV30	.	TRBD1	TRBJ1-1	CAWTPTGGRVPAFF	TGTGCCTGGACCCCGACAGGGGGAAGGGTACCAGCTTTCTTT
TRBV30	.	TRBD2	TRBJ2-6	CAWRRGLAGSGANVLTF	TGTGCCTGGAGAAGGGGACTAGCGGGCTCTGGGGCCAACGTCCTGACTTTC
TRBV6-6	.	TRBD2	TRBJ2-2	CASSHIAGEIGELFF	TGTGCCAGCAGTCACATAGCGGGAGAGATCGGGGAGCTGTTTTTT
TRBV18	.	.	TRBJ2-7	CASSPGVGDEQYF	TGTGCCAGCTCACCAGGGGTGGGCGACGAGCAGTACTTC
TRBV6-1	.	.	TRBJ1-2	CASSEYLSGNYGYTF	TGTGCCAGCAGTGAATATTTGTCAGGGAACTATGGCTACACCTTC
TRBV5-6	.	.	TRBJ2-3	CASSFGSITDTQYF	TGTGCCAGCAGCTTTGGGAGTATCACAGATACGCAGTATTTT
TRBV5-1	.	TRBD1	TRBJ2-7	CASSTGTGFSYEQYF	TGCGCCAGCAGCACCGGGACAGGTTTCTCCTACGAGCAGTACTTC
TRBV2	.	.	TRBJ2-2	CASTGRLNTGELFF	TGTGCCAGCACCGGACGGTTGAACACCGGGGAGCTGTTTTTT
TRBV21-1	.	.	TRBJ2-5	CASSKGVRDLGKETQYF	TGTGCCAGCAGCAAAGGGGTAAGGGACCTAGGGAAAGAGACCCAGTACTTC
TRBV5-4	.	.	TRBJ1-1	CASSRPGGPNTEAFF	TGTGCCAGCAGCCGCCCTGGGGGACCGAACACTGAAGCTTTCTTT
TRBV7-6	.	.	TRBJ1-6	CASSLAMTVTSYNSPLHF	TGTGCCAGCAGCTTAGCGATGACAGTCACCTCCTATAATTCACCCCTCCACTTT
TRBV7-9	.	TRBD1	TRBJ2-3	CASSLRTGSTDTQYF	TGTGCCAGCAGCCTCCGGACAGGGAGCACAGATACGCAGTATTTT
TRBV19	.	.	TRBJ1-3	CASRGRGTPGNTIYF	TGTGCCAGTAGAGGACGGGGAACGCCTGGAAACACCATATATTTT
TRBV11-3	.	.	TRBJ2-7	CASSSDEWAEQYF	TGTGCCAGCAGCTCGGACGAATGGGCCGAGCAGTACTTC
TRBV27	.	.	TRBJ1-1	CASSLSILTEAFF	TGTGCCAGCAGTTTATCGATTCTCACTGAAGCTTTCTTT
TRBV5-1	once	.	TRBJ2-7	CASSLAGQYYEQYF	TGCGCCAGCAGCTTGGCCGGTCAGTACTACGAGCAGTACTTC
TRBV5-5	.	.	TRBJ2-1	CASSGGGAYNEQFF	TGTGCCAGCAGCGGGGGTGGGGCCTACAATGAGCAGTTCTTC
TRBV2	.	TRBD2	TRBJ2-7	CASSSAPSLAGGYEQYF	TGTGCCAGCAGCTCAGCCCCCTCACTAGCGGGAGGATACGAGCAGTACTTC
TRBV11-3	.	TRBD1	TRBJ2-7	CASSTGQGGSYEQYF	TGTGCCAGCAGCACCGGACAGGGAGGCTCCTACGAGCAGTACTTC
TRBV2	.	.	TRBJ2-7	CASSGGRGTTYEQYF	TGTGCCAGCAGTGGTGGGAGAGGGACAACCTACGAGCAGTACTTC
TRBV19	once	.	TRBJ2-7	CASSISGFGYEQYF	TGTGCCAGTAGTATTTCGGGTTTCGGCTACGAGCAGTACTTC
TRBV30	.	.	TRBJ2-4	CAWSTGAKNIQYF	TGTGCCTGGAGTACGGGAGCCAAAAACATTCAGTACTTC
TRBV5-6	.	TRBD2	TRBJ2-5	CASSLERGGLVETQYF	TGTGCCAGCAGCTTGGAGCGGGGCGGCCTAGTTGAGACCCAGTACTTC
TRBV5-6	.	.	TRBJ2-7	CASSLPGRTTYEQYF	TGTGCCAGCAGCTTGCCGGGACGGACAACCTACGAGCAGTACTTC
TRBV9	.	.	TRBJ2-6	CASSPPLANVLTF	TGTGCCAGCAGCCCCCCTCTAGCCAACGTCCTGACTTTC
TRBV28	.	.	TRBJ1-5	CASSKGDISNQPQHF	TGTGCCAGCAGCAAAGGGGATATTAGCAATCAGCCCCAGCATTTT
TRBV2	.	TRBD2	TRBJ2-3	CASNAAGGTDTQYF	TGTGCCAGCAACGCGGCGGGAGGTACAGATACGCAGTATTTT
TRBV4-3	.	TRBD2	TRBJ2-3	CASSQDLAGGPTDTQYF	TGCGCCAGCAGCCAAGATCTAGCGGGAGGGCCCACAGATACGCAGTATTTT
TRBV5-1	.	.	TRBJ2-5	CASSFNRDVETQYF	TGCGCCAGCAGCTTTAACAGGGACGTGGAGACCCAGTACTTC
TRBV7-2	.	.	TRBJ1-4	CASSPGWREANEKLFF	TGTGCCAGCAGCCCGGGTTGGAGGGAGGCTAATGAAAAACTGTTTTTT
TRBV5-1	.	.	TRBJ2-3	CASSFQDPSTDTQYF	TGCGCCAGCAGCTTCCAGGATCCTAGCACAGATACGCAGTATTTT